A single sample gave rise to the 26 T cell receptor beta chains below, sequenced in a study of T cells in Graves' hyperthyroidism and ophthalmopathy. TCR beta CDR3 region amplification was performed from RNA transcripts. A first-round RT-PCR of the TCR CDR3 used the HTBI primer set. In TCRdb, the multiplex PCR reads were re-called with MiXCR into one record per CDR3 protein. The sample contains more than 650,000 distinct CDR3 sequences, approximately 15% of which appear only once. What was sequenced was blood. Receptors originate from a woman aged 18-30 years with Graves' hyperthyroidism.

This clonotype has more than one count but fewer than ten. The chain links TRBV4-1 to TRBJ1-5, with a possible D match to TRBD1 (6 bases). CDR1 is MGHRA and CDR2 is YSYEKL in the germline V gene. Between the trimmed V and J ends, which lost 3 bases and 7 bases, there was a span of 13 bases. The CDR3 has 14 residues. CDR3 in amino acids: CASSHPTGNQPQHF. CDR3 nucleotides: TGCGCCAGCAGCCACCCAACAGGGAACCAGCCCCAGCATTTT.

This clonotype was recorded many times. The rearrangement uses TRBV2 and TRBJ2-1; TRBD2 aligns across 8 bases. Germline trimming cut 6 bases from V and 4 bases from J; bases unmatched to any gene: 5. Germline CDR1 and CDR2: SNHLY and FYNNEI. The CDR3 has 14 amino acids. CDR3 region: CASSGRAFYNEQFF. The CDR3 DNA is TGTGCCAGCAGCGGGAGGGCCTTTTACAATGAGCAGTTCTTC.

Ten or more counts support this clonotype. The V call is TRBV7-9, the J call TRBJ1-1; unclear D gene. The germline V gene encodes CDR1 SEHNR and CDR2 FQNEAQ (reference sequence). V shed 1 base and J shed 1 base, with 16 bases lying between them. This CDR3 has 17 residues. The CDR3 spells CASSLGVGRGRNTEAFF. The CDR3 bases are TGTGCCAGCAGCTTAGGTGTTGGTCGAGGAAGGAACACTGAAGCTTTCTTT.

The table lists this clonotype with many counts. The rearrangement uses TRBV10-3 and TRBJ2-5, with unresolved D. CDR3 length: 14 residues. Per the germline V gene, CDR1 is ENHRY and CDR2 is SYGVKD. The V gene lost 10 bases and the J gene lost 0 bases, with 15 bases spanning the gap. The CDR3 loop reads CASQLDPYQETQYF. For the CDR3, the DNA is TGTGCCAGCCAGTTGGACCCGTACCAAGAGACCCAGTACTTC.

The rearrangement links TRBV29-1 to TRBJ2-7; 7 bases line up with TRBD1. Germline V gives CDR1 SQVTM, CDR2 ANQGSEA. The CDR3 length is 13 residues. V shed 7 bases and J 2 bases; nucleotides not matched to a gene: 8. The CDR3 is CSGTQGVPYEQYF. In DNA form, the CDR3 reads TGCAGCGGAACCCAGGGGGTTCCCTACGAGCAGTACTTC.

The rearrangement uses TRBV24-1 and TRBJ2-3; D uncertain. The V gene lost 2 bases and the J gene lost 6 bases, with 11 bases spanning the gap. The CDR3 runs 14 residues. Germline V gives CDR1 KGHDR, CDR2 SFDVKD. The CDR3 DNA sequence: TGTGCCACCAGTGATTGGGGTGCCCCGGATACGCAGTATTTT. Protein product: CATSDWGAPDTQYF.

This clonotype was seen ten or more times. The rearrangement uses TRBV3-1 and TRBJ1-4; D not certain. Per the germline V gene, CDR1 is LGHDT and CDR2 is YNNKEL (reference sequence). V was pared by 4 bases and J by 0 bases, with 9 bases between. CDR3 length: 15 residues. CDR3 nucleotides: TGTGCCAGCAGCCCCCGGGGTACAACTAATGAAAAACTGTTTTTT. It yields the protein CASSPRGTTNEKLFF.

This clonotype has more than one count but fewer than ten. The rearrangement joins TRBV27 to TRBJ2-7; 10 nucleotides align to TRBD2. The ends lost 3 bases at V and 7 bases at J; junction bases unmatched: 3. CDR1 is MNHEY, CDR2 SMNVEV, per germline (reference sequence). The CDR3 has 13 residues. The CDR3, as DNA: TGTGCCAGCAGTTTGAGCGGGAGGGTAGAGCAGTACTTC. Translated, it gives CASSLSGRVEQYF.

In this sample, this clonotype turned up many times. J is TRBJ2-3 and V is TRBV30; D might be TRBD1 (6 bases). The CDR3 totals 12 residues. The germline V gene has CDR1 GTSNPN and CDR2 SVGIG (reference sequence). The ends were cut back, 8 bases at V and 4 bases at J, with 13 bases in the middle. CDR3: CARSRGADTQYF. CDR3 DNA sequence: TGTGCCAGATCCAGGGGTGCAGATACGCAGTATTTT.

This clonotype was seen a few times. The J gene is TRBJ2-7, the V gene TRBV20-1; D not certain. The CDR3 runs to 12 residues. Trimming removed 3 bases at V and 3 bases at J, with 9 bases between. The germline V gene encodes CDR1 DFQATT and CDR2 SNEGSKA (reference sequence). The CDR3: CSASGVSYEQYF. The CDR3 region has the DNA TGCAGTGCTAGTGGCGTCAGCTACGAGCAGTACTTC.

The rearrangement links TRBV28 to TRBJ1-6; 8 bases fit TRBD1. The CDR3 covers 17 residues. With V trimmed by 6 bases and J by 4 bases, 11 bases remained unmatched. CDR1 is MDHEN and CDR2 is SYDVKM in the germline V gene. As DNA, the CDR3 is TGTGCCAGCAGGCCGACAGGGGCTCAATGGTATAATTCACCCCTCCACTTT. This gives the protein CASRPTGAQWYNSPLHF.

This clonotype was seen many times. This rearrangement joins TRBV11-2 to TRBJ2-7, with 7 bases that match TRBD1. Germline V lookup: CDR1 SGHAT, CDR2 FQNNGV. Trimming took 1 base from V and 6 from J; bases not matched to a gene: 18. There are 18 residues in the CDR3. Here the CDR3 DNA reads TGTGCCAGCAGCTTAGGTTGGGGTACAGGGGCCCAGAGGGGCGAGCAGTACTTC. Translation gives CASSLGWGTGAQRGEQYF.

The J gene is TRBJ1-2, the V gene TRBV7-8, with a weak D call TRBD1 (6 bases). This CDR3 is built from 15 residues. CDR1 and CDR2 from the germline V gene are SGHVS and FQNEAQ. Trimming stripped 3 bases from V and 8 bases from J, with 19 bases between. The CDR3 reads CASSFRGRGSEGYTF. CDR3 DNA sequence: TGTGCCAGCAGCTTCCGGGGGCGGGGCTCGGAAGGCTACACCTTC.

The chain has TRBV7-3 and TRBJ2-7, with TRBD2 matching 9 bases. Germline V lookup: CDR1 SGHTA, CDR2 FQGTGA. The CDR3 totals 15 residues. V shed 0 bases, J shed 4 bases, and the junction held 4 bases outside the gene matches. CDR3 amino acids: CASSLTAGGPYEQYF. The CDR3 nucleotides are TGTGCCAGCAGCTTAACAGCGGGAGGCCCATACGAGCAGTACTTC.

This chain uses TRBV19 with TRBJ2-5; the D is unclear. The CDR3 covers 12 residues. V was pared by 0 bases and J by 5 bases, with 4 bases between. Germline lookup yields CDR1 LNHDA and CDR2 SQIVND (reference sequence). This CDR3 reads CASSIDRETQYF. CDR3 in DNA: TGTGCCAGTAGTATAGACAGGGAGACCCAGTACTTC.

This clonotype has more than one count but fewer than ten. The chain uses TRBV9 and TRBJ1-6; D ambiguous. This CDR3 has 15 residues. V lost 1 base to trimming and J lost 0 bases, with 5 bases between them. The V gene's germline CDR1 is SGDLS and CDR2 YYNGEE. In DNA, the CDR3 is TGTGCCAGCAGCGTACAGAGCTCCTATAATTCACCCCTCCACTTT. Translated, it gives CASSVQSSYNSPLHF.

Ten or more counts support this clonotype. The J gene is TRBJ2-7, the V gene TRBV2, with 8 positions matching TRBD1. The CDR3 loop spans 13 amino acids. V shed 9 bases and J 1 base; nucleotides not matched to a gene: 5. CDR1 and CDR2 from the germline V gene are SNHLY and FYNNEI. The CDR3, as DNA: TGTGCCAGGCAGACAGGGGCTTCCTACGAGCAGTACTTC. Its protein product is CARQTGASYEQYF.

This clonotype was picked up many times. This chain's CDR3 is CSAREGGTGAKETQYF. CDR3 DNA: TGCAGTGCTAGAGAGGGGGGGACAGGAGCTAAAGAGACCCAGTACTTC. The gene calls are TRBV20-1 and TRBJ2-5, with D perhaps matching TRBD1 (8 bases). The V end lost 0 bases, the J end lost 3 bases, and 17 bases lay between the germline ends. Germline CDR1 and CDR2: DFQATT and SNEGSKA (reference sequence). The CDR3 contains 16 residues.

The chain combines TRBV7-8 with TRBJ2-7, with 7 bases that match TRBD1. The CDR3 runs 16 residues. The junction had 10 bases not matched to a gene; V was cut back by 4 bases and J by 1 base. Germline V lookup: CDR1 SGHVS, CDR2 FQNEAQ. Written as DNA, the CDR3 is TGTGCCAGCAGCTCACGCCGGGACAGCCCGTCCTACGAGCAGTACTTC. Protein: CASSSRRDSPSYEQYF.

As to this clonotype: A much larger clone lies one base from this, so it may be a read error. This sequence joins TRBV2 and TRBJ2-3; the match to TRBD2 covers 11 bases. V lost 5 bases and J lost 6; bases outside the gene matches: 10. The CDR3 spans 16 residues. Germline CDR1 reads SNHLY; CDR2 reads FYNNEI. In nucleotides, the CDR3 is TGTGCCAGCAGTCTTGGGACTAGCGGAGTCCCGGATACGCAGTATTTT. Protein: CASSLGTSGVPDTQYF.

Only a few counts were recorded for this clonotype. The chain combines TRBV15 with TRBJ2-3; TRBD2 might be the D (6 bases). Looked up from germline, CDR1 is LNHNV and CDR2 is YYDKDF (reference sequence). This CDR3 region has 16 residues. V was clipped by 1 base and J by 0 bases, with 11 bases between them. CDR3 nucleotide sequence: TGTGCCACCAGCAGAGGACTAGGGACTAGCACAGATACGCAGTATTTT. This codes for CATSRGLGTSTDTQYF.

This clonotype occurred many times. V and J are TRBV20-1 and TRBJ2-5, with 12 nucleotides matching TRBD2. The J segment lost 5 bases and the V segment lost 6 bases, leaving 10 bases of the junction unmatched. Germline V gives CDR1 DFQATT, CDR2 SNEGSKA (reference sequence). The CDR3 covers 15 residues. The DNA of the CDR3 is TGCAGTGCAATCGGACTAGCGGGATCCTTTGAGACCCAGTACTTC. Translating it yields CSAIGLAGSFETQYF.

This clonotype occurred many times. The rearrangement links TRBV2 to TRBJ2-7; either TRBD1 or TRBD2 may fit D (6 bases each). The CDR3 is 13 residues long. Per the germline V gene, CDR1 is SNHLY and CDR2 is FYNNEI. V dropped 7 bases and J dropped 5 bases, with 15 bases sitting between them. The CDR3, as DNA: TGTGCCAGCAAAAATCAAGGGGGGCACGAGCAGTACTTC. Translated, it gives CASKNQGGHEQYF.

This rearrangement joins TRBV9 to TRBJ1-1; no clear D. The CDR3 is made up of 13 amino acids. V lost 6 bases and J lost 4, with 13 bases in between. Germline V lookup: CDR1 SGDLS, CDR2 YYNGEE. The DNA for the CDR3 is TGTGCCAGCACCTGGGTCTCGGGCACTGAAGCTTTCTTT. This encodes CASTWVSGTEAFF.

This clonotype came up a few times. A much larger clone differs by one base, so this may be a read error. The gene calls are TRBV20-1 and TRBJ2-1; the match to TRBD2 covers 8 bases. Judging by the DNA end, TRBJ2-7 fits better; the J call may be wrong. CDR1 is DFQATT and CDR2 is SNEGSKA in the germline V gene (reference sequence). The CDR3 sequence is 15 residues long. The CDR3 DNA reads as TGCAGTGCTGGGGTGGCGGGAGGCAGTTACAATGAGCAGTACTTC. It codes for CSAGVAGGSYNEQYF.

This clonotype was recorded at least ten times. The chain links TRBV28 to TRBJ2-5; D uncertain. Trimming removed 2 bases at V and 0 bases at J, with 7 bases between. Germline lookup yields CDR1 MDHEN and CDR2 SYDVKM. The CDR3 runs to 14 residues. CDR3: CASSLEPYQETQYF. CDR3 bases: TGTGCCAGCAGTTTAGAACCGTACCAAGAGACCCAGTACTTC.